Listed below are T cell receptor beta chains from one sample, sequenced in a study of blood T cell repertoires in COVID-19. The protocol was immunoSEQ multiplex PCR, while the TCRdb copy is restricted to in-frame clones and leaves out a portion. The table includes roughly 90,000 clones, 80% detected once. Specimen: peripheral blood. The receptors were sampled from a woman between 65 and 79 years old with acute or convalescent COVID-19. Each CDR3 is given with its conserved first and last residue. A D gene is named only where the DNA matches it firmly. Rows give clone size only sometimes, using once, few, many, or a class for an expanded clone.

v_gene: TRBV12-5
d_gene: TRBD1
j_gene: TRBJ2-1
len: 17
abundance: .
CDR3nt: TGTGCTAGTGGTTTGGTACAAGGGACAGGCCTATACAATGAGCAGTTCTTC
CDR3aa: CASGLVQGTGLYNEQFF

v_gene: TRBV28
d_gene: TRBD1
j_gene: TRBJ1-5
len: 14
abundance: .
CDR3nt: TGTGCCAGCAGTCCCCGGACAGGGACTCAGCCCCAGCATTTT
CDR3aa: CASSPRTGTQPQHF

v_gene: TRBV28
d_gene: .
j_gene: TRBJ2-1
len: 13
abundance: .
CDR3nt: TGTGCCAGCAGTTCCGGCTCCTACAATGAGCAGTTCTTC
CDR3aa: CASSSGSYNEQFF

v_gene: TRBV27
d_gene: TRBD2
j_gene: TRBJ2-1
len: 15
abundance: .
CDR3nt: TGTGCCAGCAGTTTCGGACTAGCGGGAGTGGGTGAGCAGTTCTTC
CDR3aa: CASSFGLAGVGEQFF

v_gene: TRBV9
d_gene: TRBD2
j_gene: TRBJ2-1
len: 15
abundance: once
CDR3nt: TGTGCCAGCAGCGTAGAAGCGGGAGTTATCGGTGAGCAGTTCTTC
CDR3aa: CASSVEAGVIGEQFF

v_gene: TRBV4-3
d_gene: .
j_gene: TRBJ2-7
len: 13
abundance: .
CDR3nt: TGCGCCAGCAGCCAAGATCAGGGTAGGGAGCAGTACTTC
CDR3aa: CASSQDQGREQYF

v_gene: TRBV30
d_gene: TRBD1
j_gene: TRBJ1-1
len: 15
abundance: once
CDR3nt: TGTGCCTGGAGTGTACCTGACAGGGTATACACTGAAGCTTTCTTT
CDR3aa: CAWSVPDRVYTEAFF

v_gene: TRBV4-1
d_gene: .
j_gene: TRBJ1-2
len: 14
abundance: .
CDR3nt: TGCGCCAGCAGCCTTCAGGGCATGGCCGCTGGCTACACCTTC
CDR3aa: CASSLQGMAAGYTF

v_gene: TRBV19
d_gene: .
j_gene: TRBJ2-5
len: 11
abundance: .
CDR3nt: TGTGCCAGTAGTATCGAAGAGACCCAGTACTTC
CDR3aa: CASSIEETQYF

v_gene: TRBV19
d_gene: .
j_gene: TRBJ1-1
len: 14
abundance: .
CDR3nt: TGTGCCAGTAGTATGGGCAGGGGAATCGGTGAAGCTTTCTTT
CDR3aa: CASSMGRGIGEAFF

v_gene: TRBV6-4
d_gene: TRBD2
j_gene: TRBJ2-1
len: 16
abundance: .
CDR3nt: TGTGCCAGCAGTGACTCGGGACTAGCGGGAAGGAATGAGCAGTTCTTC
CDR3aa: CASSDSGLAGRNEQFF

v_gene: TRBV27
d_gene: .
j_gene: TRBJ2-1
len: 15
abundance: once
CDR3nt: TGTGCCAGCAGCCCGGGACTCGCCCTGTACAATGAGCAGTTCTTC
CDR3aa: CASSPGLALYNEQFF

v_gene: TRBV5-1
d_gene: TRBD2
j_gene: TRBJ2-1
len: 13
abundance: .
CDR3nt: TGCGCCAGCAGCTTGCTGACTAGCAGTGAGCAGTTCTTC
CDR3aa: CASSLLTSSEQFF

v_gene: TRBV28
d_gene: .
j_gene: TRBJ2-5
len: 11
abundance: .
CDR3nt: TGTGCCACACAGTCATTGGAGACCCAGTACTTC
CDR3aa: CATQSLETQYF

v_gene: TRBV6-1
d_gene: TRBD2
j_gene: TRBJ2-7
len: 12
abundance: .
CDR3nt: TGTGCCAGCAGTGAGGGAGGACTAGCGCAGTACTTC
CDR3aa: CASSEGGLAQYF

v_gene: TRBV27
d_gene: TRBD1
j_gene: TRBJ1-4
len: 15
abundance: .
CDR3nt: TGTGCCAGCAGCCCCAGGACAGGGTTAAGTGAAAAACTGTTTTTT
CDR3aa: CASSPRTGLSEKLFF

v_gene: TRBV7-9
d_gene: TRBD2
j_gene: TRBJ2-1
len: 17
abundance: once
CDR3nt: TGTGCCAGCAGCTTGCGGACTAGCGGGTTTGCCATGGGTGAGCAGTTCTTC
CDR3aa: CASSLRTSGFAMGEQFF

v_gene: TRBV30
d_gene: .
j_gene: TRBJ2-2
len: 12
abundance: .
CDR3nt: TGTGCCTGGAGTCCACTCCCGGGGGAGCTGTTTTTT
CDR3aa: CAWSPLPGELFF

v_gene: TRBV7-9
d_gene: .
j_gene: TRBJ1-4
len: 17
abundance: .
CDR3nt: TGTGCCAGCAGCCCCGGGCAGGGATGGGCAACTAATGAAAAACTGTTTTTT
CDR3aa: CASSPGQGWATNEKLFF